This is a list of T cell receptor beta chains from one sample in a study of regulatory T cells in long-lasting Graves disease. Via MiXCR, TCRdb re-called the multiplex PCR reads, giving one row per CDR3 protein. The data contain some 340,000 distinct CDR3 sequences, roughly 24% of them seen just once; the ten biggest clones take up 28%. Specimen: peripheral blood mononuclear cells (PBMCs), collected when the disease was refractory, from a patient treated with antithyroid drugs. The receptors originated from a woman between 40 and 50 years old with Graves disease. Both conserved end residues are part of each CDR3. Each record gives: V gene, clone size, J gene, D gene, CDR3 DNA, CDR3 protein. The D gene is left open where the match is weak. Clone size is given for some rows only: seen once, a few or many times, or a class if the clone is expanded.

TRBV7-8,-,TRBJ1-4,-,TGTGCCAGCAGCTACATAGGGGGTAATGAAAAACTGTTTTTT,CASSYIGGNEKLFF
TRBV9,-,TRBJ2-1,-,TGTGCCAGCAGCCAAGATAGGGCCCGCAATGAGCAGTTCTTC,CASSQDRARNEQFF
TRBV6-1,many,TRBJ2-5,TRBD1,TGTGCCAGCAGGGTCACACCGGGACAGAAGGAAGAGACCCAGTACTTC,CASRVTPGQKEETQYF
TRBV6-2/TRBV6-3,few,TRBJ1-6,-,TGTGCCAGCAGTTACAATCACGGTGGGGTCTCCAATTCACCCCTCCACTTT,CASSYNHGGVSNSPLHF
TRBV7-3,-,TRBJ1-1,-,TGTGCCAGCAGCTTAACCCAGGGCTCCTCGGTTTTCTTT,CASSLTQGSSVFF
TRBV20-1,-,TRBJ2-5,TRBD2,TGCAGTGCTAGAGATCTAGCGGGAGTGGAGACCCAGTACTTC,CSARDLAGVETQYF
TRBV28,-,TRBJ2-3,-,TGTGCCAGCAGTTTTGGGGGAGGCCGCACAGATACGCAGTATTTT,CASSFGGGRTDTQYF
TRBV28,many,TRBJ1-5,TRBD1,TGTGCCAGCAGCCACGACAGGGAAGGACAGCCCCAGCATTTT,CASSHDREGQPQHF
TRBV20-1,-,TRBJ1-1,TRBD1,TGCAGTGCTAGAAGAAACCCGGGACAGATTAACACTGAAGCTTTCTTT,CSARRNPGQINTEAFF
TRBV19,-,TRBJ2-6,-,TGTGCCAGTACAGACTCTGGGGCCAACGTCCTGACTTTC,CASTDSGANVLTF
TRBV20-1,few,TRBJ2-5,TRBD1,TGCAGTGCTAGAGGTCGGACAGGGCCAGGGGAGACCCAGTACTTC,CSARGRTGPGETQYF
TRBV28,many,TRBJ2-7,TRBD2,TGTGCCAGCAGGCGCCTCGGACTAGCTAAGACCTACGAGCAGTACTTC,CASRRLGLAKTYEQYF
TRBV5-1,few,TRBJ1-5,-,TGCGCCAGCAGCTTGTTGGAGGAAGGTTTGAACCAGCCCCAGCATTTT,CASSLLEEGLNQPQHF
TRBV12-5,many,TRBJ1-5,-,TGTGCTAGTGGTTTCGGAAATCAGCCCCAGCATTTT,CASGFGNQPQHF
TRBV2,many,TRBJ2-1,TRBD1,TGTGCCAGCGGGAACACCGGGACAGGGAATGAGCAGTTCTTC,CASGNTGTGNEQFF
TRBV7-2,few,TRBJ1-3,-,TGTGCCAGCAGCTTGGGGCCAGGGAATGGAAACACCATATATTTT,CASSLGPGNGNTIYF
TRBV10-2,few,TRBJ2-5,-,TGCGCCAGCAGCCAACTCGGATCCCAAGAGACCCAGTACTTC,CASSQLGSQETQYF
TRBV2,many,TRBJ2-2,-,TGTGCCAGCAGTGAAGAGGCAGGCGTGACCGGGGAGCTGTTTTTT,CASSEEAGVTGELFF
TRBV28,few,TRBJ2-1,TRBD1,TGTGCCAGCAGTGACAGGGGGCCTAGCAATGAGCAGTTCTTC,CASSDRGPSNEQFF
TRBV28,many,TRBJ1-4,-,TGTGCCAGTAAAACCGGGACGGCGAATGAAAAACTGTTTTTT,CASKTGTANEKLFF
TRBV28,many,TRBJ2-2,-,TGTGCCAGCAGTTTATGGGTTAGTAGCGGAGTCAAAAAGACCGGGGAGCTGTTTTTT,CASSLWVSSGVKKTGELFF
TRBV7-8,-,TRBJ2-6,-,TGTGCCAGCAGCCTTGGGGGGCGCGGGGCCAACGTCCTGACTTTC,CASSLGGRGANVLTF
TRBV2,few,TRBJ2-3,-,TGTGCCAGCAACACCCTCGAGGGAGATACGCAGTATTTT,CASNTLEGDTQYF
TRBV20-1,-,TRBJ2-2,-,TGCAGTGCTAGGGGGACTCTAAACACCGGGGAGCTGTTTTTT,CSARGTLNTGELFF
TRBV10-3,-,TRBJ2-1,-,TGTGCCATCAGTGAGCGAGGGGAGAATGAGCAGTTCTTC,CAISERGENEQFF
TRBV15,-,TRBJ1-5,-,TGTGCCACCCCTCCCGGCAATCAGCCCCAGCATTTT,CATPPGNQPQHF
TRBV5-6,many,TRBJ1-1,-,TGTGCCAGCAGCCGGGGGGACGGAACTGCTGAAGCTTTCTTT,CASSRGDGTAEAFF
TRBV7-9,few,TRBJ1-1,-,TGTGCCAGCAGCTTACGAGGGTCGAGAGGCACTGAAGCTTTCTTT,CASSLRGSRGTEAFF
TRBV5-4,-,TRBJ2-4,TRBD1,TGTGCCAGCAGCTTGGGGGACAGGGTAAACATTCAGTACTTC,CASSLGDRVNIQYF
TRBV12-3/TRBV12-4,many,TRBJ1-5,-,TGTGCCAGCAGTTTCTTTGGGGCCAATCAGCCCCAGCATTTT,CASSFFGANQPQHF
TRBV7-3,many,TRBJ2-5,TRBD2,TGTGCCAGCAGCTCGACCGGCGGGAGAGAGACCCAGTACTTC,CASSSTGGRETQYF